This T cell receptor beta chain was recorded in a study of OX40 agonist ivuxolimab in advanced cancers. With regard to this clone: What it binds is unknown.

This CDR3 spans 14 amino acids. J lost 3 bases, V lost 6 bases, and 7 bases had no gene match. Germline lookup yields CDR1 SQVTM and CDR2 ANQGSEA. Measured with immunoSEQ multiplex PCR; TCRdb has only the in-frame clones, and not every one. This table has approximately 40,000 clones, around 89% appearing once. General study results and limits: Averaged across samples, CD8+ T cells carried more expanded clones than CD4+ did.

The starting material was CD4+ or CD8+ T cells sorted from blood, obtained in a trial of the OX40 agonist ivuxolimab. The sequence came from an adult with an advanced solid tumor such as melanoma, head and neck, liver or kidney cancer. V and J are TRBV29-1 and TRBJ2-2; TRBD1 agrees at 7 bases. CDR3 protein: CSVTGTEYTGELFF. The DNA of the CDR3 is TGCAGCGTCACCGGGACAGAATACACCGGGGAGCTGTTTTTT.